Below are 20 T cell receptor beta chains sequenced from a single sample in a study of beta chain features in type 1 diabetes. Findings and limits, study-wide: Within each of all four CD4+ subsets, Type 1 diabetes patients had TCRB CDR3s that were moderately but significantly shorter.

Isolated RNA was reverse transcribed in full, so expressed TCRB transcripts were sequenced. Repertoires were generated with immunoSEQ multiplex PCR, while TCRdb's copy carries only in-frame clones and drops some. Here the sample spans about 650,000 clones, 9.5% to 15% being singletons. The antigens for these receptors are not known. Sequencing was performed on naive CD4+ T cells from blood. These receptors came from a man aged 25-45 years with type 1 diabetes.

About this clone: At the DNA level, this CDR3 is encoded by other sequences in the same sample as well. The rearrangement joins TRBV5-1 to TRBJ2-3; no clear D. Trimming removed 1 base at V and 0 bases at J, with 3 bases between. The CDR3 has 13 residues. Germline CDR1 is SGHRS and CDR2 is YFSETQ. The CDR3 DNA reads TGCGCCAGCAGCTTGACAAGCACAGATACGCAGTATTTT. Its translation: CASSLTSTDTQYF.

This clone was seen only a few times. The chain links TRBV7-9 to TRBJ1-5; D is ambiguous. Trimming took off 1 base at V and 3 bases at J, with 13 bases between the two ends. Germline CDR1 SEHNR, CDR2 FQNEAQ (reference sequence). The CDR3 spans 16 residues. The CDR3 loop reads CASSLGAGGINQPQHF. The CDR3, as DNA: TGTGCCAGCAGCTTAGGGGCGGGTGGCATCAATCAGCCCCAGCATTTT. The full variable domain, rest sourced from reference TRBV7-9 and TRBJ1-5, is DTGVSQNPRHKITKRGQNVTFRCDPISEHNRLYWYRQTLGQGPEFLTYFQNEAQLEKSRLLSDRFSAERPKGSFSTLEIQRTEQGDSAMYLCASSLGAGGINQPQHFGDGTRLSIL.

This clone was picked up a small number of times. The rearrangement uses TRBV6-5 and TRBJ2-2; tentative D call: TRBD2 (6 bases). The CDR3 is 15 amino acids. Germline assignment: CDR1 MNHEY and CDR2 SVGAGI. Trimming left V 1 base short and J 4 bases short, with 10 bases between. The CDR3 reads CASSYFGGVTGELFF. The CDR3 DNA is TGTGCCAGCAGTTACTTCGGGGGAGTCACCGGGGAGCTGTTTTTT.

This clone was recorded a few times. This sequence joins TRBV19 and TRBJ1-2; D is unclear. Per germline, CDR1 LNHDA and CDR2 SQIVND (reference sequence). Trimming removed 5 bases from V and 3 bases from J, with 16 bases in between. CDR3 length: 15 amino acids. The CDR3 DNA is TGTGCCAGTAGTCCCCCTGGCACACCCTACTATGGCTACACCTTC. Residues: CASSPPGTPYYGYTF.

This clone was counted a few times. The chain links TRBV2 to TRBJ1-5, with D hard to call. Deletions cut 5 bases from V and 0 bases from J, with 8 bases between. CDR1 and CDR2 from the germline V gene are SNHLY and FYNNEI. This CDR3 is 14 amino acids long. The CDR3 nucleotides read TGTGCCAGCAGTTCCCGGGATAGCAATCAGCCCCAGCATTTT. This encodes CASSSRDSNQPQHF.

This clone has only a few counts. Other DNA sequences in the same sample also yield this CDR3. The chain has TRBV5-1 and TRBJ2-1; D possibly corresponds to TRBD2 (5 bases). The CDR3 length is 11 residues. V shed 2 bases and J shed 10 bases, with 7 bases lying between them. Germline V gives CDR1 SGHRS, CDR2 YFSETQ. The CDR3, as DNA: TGCGCCAGCAGCTTAGGCGGGGAGCAGTTCTTC. Translating it yields CASSLGGEQFF.

This clone was recorded a few times. The V and J genes are TRBV29-1 and TRBJ1-2, with TRBD1 as a possible D gene (5 bases). The length of the CDR3 is 11 residues. Trimming removed 7 bases from V and 2 bases from J, with 8 bases in between. Germline V gene lookup returns CDR1 SQVTM and CDR2 ANQGSEA. This CDR3 reads CSAWGNYGYTF. CDR3 DNA: TGCAGCGCCTGGGGGAACTATGGCTACACCTTC.

The rearrangement joins TRBV30 to TRBJ2-7, with 7 bases lining up with TRBD1. Germline assignment: CDR1 GTSNPN and CDR2 SVGIG (reference sequence). The CDR3 runs 14 residues. V trimming: 0 bases; J trimming: 9 bases; junction bases outside the gene matches: 11. CDR3 in DNA: TGTGCCTGGAGTGTCACAGGGGCCCCCGGAGGGCAGTACTTC. Protein: CAWSVTGAPGGQYF.

The table lists this clone with a few counts. The chain carries TRBV18 and TRBJ2-1, with a possible D match to TRBD2 (5 bases). The length of the CDR3 is 15 residues. Germline assignment: CDR1 KGHSH and CDR2 LQKENI. Trimming took off 3 bases at V and 2 bases at J, with 11 bases between the two ends. The CDR3 here is CASSPTEGTYNEQFF. The CDR3 DNA reads as TGTGCCAGCTCACCTACAGAGGGAACCTACAATGAGCAGTTCTTC.

The chain links TRBV28 to TRBJ2-6; D is perhaps TRBD2 (6 bases). The CDR3 covers 21 residues. Germline V CDR1 and CDR2: MDHEN, SYDVKM. V was pared by 3 bases and J by 4 bases, with 28 bases between. CDR3 in DNA: TGTGCCAGCAGTTTCCCCGCAAGTCCTTCGGGAGTTGAGGCAGGGGCCAACGTCCTGACTTTC. This translates into CASSFPASPSGVEAGANVLTF.

The rearrangement joins TRBV19 to TRBJ1-2, with TRBD1 matching over 8 bases. This CDR3 contains 14 residues. Germline V lookup: CDR1 LNHDA, CDR2 SQIVND (reference sequence). V was clipped by 5 bases and J by 4 bases; unmatched bases: 6. CDR3 residues: CASSWTGRTYGYTF. In DNA form, the CDR3 reads TGTGCCAGTAGTTGGACAGGGAGGACCTATGGCTACACCTTC.

The chain uses TRBV2 and TRBJ2-5; a weak D match, TRBD1 (6 bases). Trimming took off 6 bases at V and 3 bases at J, with 11 bases between the two ends. CDR1 and CDR2 (germline): SNHLY, FYNNEI. This CDR3 is built from 13 residues. CDR3 loop: CASRKNREETQYF. In DNA form, the CDR3 reads TGTGCCAGCAGGAAGAACAGGGAAGAGACCCAGTACTTC.

This clone was counted only a few times. The genes are TRBV7-6 and TRBJ2-1; D perhaps matches TRBD2 (6 bases). The ends were cut back, 5 bases at V and 1 base at J, with 12 bases in the middle. In germline, CDR1 is SGHVS, CDR2 FNYEAQ. CDR3 length equals 15 residues. CDR3 region: CASSVTAGSYNEQFF. The CDR3 coding sequence is TGTGCCAGCAGCGTTACCGCGGGATCCTACAATGAGCAGTTCTTC. The complete variable domain, with remaining parts taken from reference TRBV7-6 and TRBJ2-1, reads GAGVSQSPRYKVTKRGQDVALRCDPISGHVSLYWYRQALGQGPEFLTYFNYEAQQDKSGLPNDRFSAERPEGSISTLTIQRTEQRDSAMYRCASSVTAGSYNEQFFGPGTRLTVL.

The J gene is TRBJ2-2, the V gene TRBV29-1; TRBD1 aligns across 7 bases. Trimming took 5 bases from V and 0 from J; bases not matched to a gene: 0. The germline V gene has CDR1 SQVTM and CDR2 ANQGSEA. This CDR3 comprises 13 residues. This CDR3 is CSVQGANTGELFF. For the CDR3, the DNA is TGCAGCGTTCAGGGGGCGAACACCGGGGAGCTGTTTTTT.

The genes are TRBV29-1 and TRBJ2-3; the D gene is possibly TRBD1 (5 bases). Germline values: CDR1 SQVTM, CDR2 ANQGSEA. The V gene lost 6 bases and the J gene lost 6 bases, with 10 bases spanning the gap. CDR3 size: 11 residues. The CDR3 sequence: CSVGEADTQYF. CDR3 DNA: TGCAGCGTAGGGGAAGCGGATACGCAGTATTTT.

V and J are TRBV2 and TRBJ1-2, with 8 bases fitting TRBD1. CDR3 length: 15 residues. Trimming at V came to 4 bases and at J to 0 bases, leaving 4 bases not matched to a gene. Germline CDR1 is SNHLY and CDR2 is FYNNEI. The CDR3: CASSVETGANYGYTF. The CDR3 bases are TGTGCCAGCAGTGTCGAGACAGGGGCTAACTATGGCTACACCTTC.

This clone was found a few times. V usage is TRBV7-2 and J usage is TRBJ1-2, with TRBD1 matching 7 bases. Germline loops: CDR1 SGHTA, CDR2 FQGNSA. The CDR3 loop spans 13 amino acids. The V segment lost 3 bases and the J segment 3 bases; nucleotides outside the gene matches: 1. The CDR3 region is CASSFGTDYGYTF. The CDR3 DNA reads as TGTGCCAGCAGCTTTGGGACAGACTATGGCTACACCTTC.

This clone has only a few counts. The genes are TRBV7-2 and TRBJ2-3; TRBD2 matches 14 bases. The J segment lost 3 bases and the V segment lost 5 bases, leaving 7 bases of the junction unmatched. The CDR3 consists of 17 residues. Per germline, CDR1 SGHTA and CDR2 FQGNSA. CDR3 in DNA: TGTGCCAGCAGCGCCCGACTAGCGGGGGGGAGAACAGATACGCAGTATTTT. Translated, it gives CASSARLAGGRTDTQYF.

V and J are TRBV29-1 and TRBJ2-7, with 9 positions matching TRBD1. The CDR3 totals 14 residues. The V gene's germline CDR1 is SQVTM and CDR2 ANQGSEA. V gave up 7 bases and J gave up 0 bases; unmatched junction bases: 7. The CDR3 region is CSARQGGSSYEQYF. The CDR3 DNA sequence: TGCAGCGCGAGACAGGGGGGATCCTCCTACGAGCAGTACTTC.

This clone was counted between two and nine times. The chain links TRBV10-3 to TRBJ1-1; 8 positions agree with TRBD1. After removal of 3 bases from V and 3 bases from J, the junction contained 6 bases not matched to a gene. This CDR3 contains 15 residues. Germline V gene sequence: CDR1 ENHRY, CDR2 SYGVKD. The CDR3 reads CAISDGQGYHTEAFF. The CDR3 DNA sequence: TGTGCCATCAGTGACGGACAGGGTTACCACACTGAAGCTTTCTTT.